This section outlines one T cell receptor beta chain sequence together with its context. This receptor's antigen is unknown. One base away there is no much larger clone; base qualities are not given. The Quick-DNA Microprep Kit was used to extract genomic DNA from the sorted cells. Amplification of TCRbeta DNA was done with the immunoSEQ hsTCRbeta kit, following the protocol from the manufacturer. TCRbeta libraries were sequenced on an Illumina MiSeq instrument. The paper's processing steps were these. Once out-of-frame sequences had been removed, 2,204,828 distinct TCRbeta sequences were left, which works out to an average of approximately 72,000 per individual. Each individual was scored using the number of 170 or so previously reported CMV-associated TCRbeta sequences that the individual carried and the total number of productive distinct TCRbeta sequences. A beta-binomial model was reimplemented in Python, and scikit-learn random forests with default parameters were trained on data from the US cohort. On the Belgian cohort, classifier performance was reported as the median AUC, along with percentile confidence intervals, across 10,000 bootstrap iterations. The source is immuneACCESS, and TCRdb retained only in-frame sequences with V and J called. Part of the clones is not carried over; for the studies checked, unresolved V genes explain less than half of this, and the remainder is unexplained. The V and J calls and clone size come from that table; D and trimming were worked out from the DNA. This sample is represented by 70,000 to 95,000 clones; 80% of them were singletons. The top ten hold around 0.75% of the sample.

A FACSAria II was used to sort memory CD4+ T cells, defined as single viable CD3+CD4+CD8-CD45RO+ cells. CMV serostatus was determined with a Roche Elecsys assay detecting serum IgG against CMV pp150, pp28, p38 and p52. Once the samples were thawed, total CD4+ T cells were enriched through positive selection using CD4 magnetic microbeads. Samples originated from another study that specifically interrogated the CD4+ T cell memory repertoire. Peripheral blood mononuclear cells were isolated and cryopreserved following standard operating procedures; serum was stored at -80 °C. CD3-PerCP (BW264/56), CD4-APC (RPA-T4), CD45RO-PE (UCHT1) and CD8-Pacific Orange (3B5) antibodies were used for staining, and non-viable cells were excluded with Sytox blue. These data are taken from a study of memory CD4+ T cells and cytomegalovirus serostatus (dated by TCRdb to the late 2010s). Study-wide context: A total of some 33 healthy Belgian adults, of whom 9 were CMV seropositive and roughly 25 were CMV seronegative, were included in the cohort. To replicate a published TCR-based CMV serostatus classifier, the researchers sequenced the CD4+ memory TCRbeta repertoires of a Belgian cohort whose cytomegalovirus serostatus was known. Overall study outcomes, separate from this receptor: Of 170 or so previously reported CMV-associated TCRbeta sequences, 67 appeared in the CD4+ memory repertoires, each in one to five individuals. For CMV serostatus prediction, a median bootstrapped AUC of approximately 0.95 was reached with the original framework, and a median bootstrapped AUC of around 0.89 was reached with a US-trained random forest. Only CD4+CD45RO+ memory cells were sequenced, in contrast to the original study, in which naive and memory CD4+ and CD8+ populations were covered. The results were interpreted as suggesting that the CMV-associated TCR signature is mostly present in the CD4+ memory repertoire. The original-framework classifier achieved a median bootstrapped AUC of almost 0.97 with a 95% CI of 0.76-1.00 on the Belgian cohort.

As encoded in the germline V gene, CDR1 is SGHRS while CDR2 is YFSETQ. Germline trimming amounts to 4 bases on V and 1 base on J, with 8 as the count of junction bases outside the gene matches. The CDR3 goes from the cysteine to the phenylalanine over 16 residues. Of the read, only the CDR3 DNA is kept; its 48 bases are in frame from base 1. The sequence joins TRBV5-1 to TRBJ1-3, with TRBD1 matching 7 junction bases. The sequence was obtained from an adult in good health and CMV-seronegative. Sequencing was done on a sample of memory CD4+ T cells from blood. The CDR3 here reads CASSIDRAPSGNTIYF. The nucleotides read TGCGCCAGCAGCATTGACAGGGCTCCATCTGGAAACACCATATATTTT.